The TCR beta chain described here comes from a study of T cell changes during pregnancy in multiple sclerosis. Germline-derived CDR1 and CDR2 are SGDLS and YYNGEE. The CDR3 is 13 residues long. The germline V and J ends were trimmed by 0 bases and 6 bases, with 7 bases remaining between them. The assay was immunoSEQ multiplex PCR, and TCRdb's table has in-frame clones only and misses some. The sample includes about 70,000 clones, over 85% of them seen just once. The material sequenced was peripheral blood, taken in the third trimester of pregnancy. V and J are TRBV9 and TRBJ2-1, with D uncertain. The sequence derives from a female donor with multiple sclerosis, enrolled in a pregnancy study. This CDR3 is CASSVDGANEQFF. The CDR3 DNA reads as TGTGCCAGCAGCGTAGATGGAGCCAATGAGCAGTTCTTC.